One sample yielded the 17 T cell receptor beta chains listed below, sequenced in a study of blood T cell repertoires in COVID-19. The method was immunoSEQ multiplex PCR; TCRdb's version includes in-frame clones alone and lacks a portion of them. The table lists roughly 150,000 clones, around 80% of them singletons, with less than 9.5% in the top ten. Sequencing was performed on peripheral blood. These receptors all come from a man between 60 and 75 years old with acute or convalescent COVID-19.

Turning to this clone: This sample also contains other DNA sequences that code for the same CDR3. CDR3 in DNA: TGTGCCAGCAGTCCCGGGACAGGGGGCTACGAGCAGTACTTC. Its translation: CASSPGTGGYEQYF. This chain uses TRBV27 with TRBJ2-7, with 11 bases identical to TRBD1. In germline, CDR1 is MNHEY, CDR2 SMNVEV (reference sequence). The CDR3 extends over 14 amino acids. The junction had 3 bases not matched to a gene; V was cut back by 5 bases and J by 3 bases.

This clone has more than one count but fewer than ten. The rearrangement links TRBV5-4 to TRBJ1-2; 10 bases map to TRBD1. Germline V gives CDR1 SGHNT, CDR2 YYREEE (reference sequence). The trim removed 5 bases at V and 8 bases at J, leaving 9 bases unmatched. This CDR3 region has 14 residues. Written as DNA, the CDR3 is TGTGCCAGCAGGCAGAGACAGGGGGCGCGAGGCTACACCTTC. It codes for CASRQRQGARGYTF.

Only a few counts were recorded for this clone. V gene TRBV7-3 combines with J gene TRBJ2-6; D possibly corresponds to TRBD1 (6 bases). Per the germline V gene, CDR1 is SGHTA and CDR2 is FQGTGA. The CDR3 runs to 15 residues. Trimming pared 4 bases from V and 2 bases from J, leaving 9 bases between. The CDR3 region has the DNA TGTGCCAGCAGCTCGACAGGTCCTGGGGCCAACGTCCTGACTTTC. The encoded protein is CASSSTGPGANVLTF.

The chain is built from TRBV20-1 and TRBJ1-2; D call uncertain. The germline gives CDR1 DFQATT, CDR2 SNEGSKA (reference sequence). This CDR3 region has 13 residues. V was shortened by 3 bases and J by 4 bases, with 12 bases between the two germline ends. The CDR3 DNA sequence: TGCAGTGCTAGTCCATCAAATTCCTATGGCTACACCTTC. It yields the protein CSASPSNSYGYTF.

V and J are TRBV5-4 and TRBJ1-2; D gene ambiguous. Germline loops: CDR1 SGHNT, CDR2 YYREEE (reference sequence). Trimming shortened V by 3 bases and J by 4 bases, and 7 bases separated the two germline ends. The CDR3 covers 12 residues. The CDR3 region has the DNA TGTGCCAGCAGCTCCGGAGCCTATGGCTACACCTTC. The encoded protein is CASSSGAYGYTF.

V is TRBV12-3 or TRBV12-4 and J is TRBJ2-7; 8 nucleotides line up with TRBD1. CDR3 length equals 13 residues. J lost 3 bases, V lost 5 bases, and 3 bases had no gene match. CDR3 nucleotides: TGTGCCAGCAGTCCTACAGGGGGCTACGAGCAGTACTTC. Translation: CASSPTGGYEQYF.

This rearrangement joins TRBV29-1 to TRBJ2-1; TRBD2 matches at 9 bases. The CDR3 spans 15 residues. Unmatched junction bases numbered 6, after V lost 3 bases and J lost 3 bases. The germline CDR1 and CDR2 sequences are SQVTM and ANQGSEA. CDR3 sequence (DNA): TGCAGCGTTGAGATTAGCGGGGGCCGCTACAATGAGCAGTTCTTC. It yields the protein CSVEISGGRYNEQFF.

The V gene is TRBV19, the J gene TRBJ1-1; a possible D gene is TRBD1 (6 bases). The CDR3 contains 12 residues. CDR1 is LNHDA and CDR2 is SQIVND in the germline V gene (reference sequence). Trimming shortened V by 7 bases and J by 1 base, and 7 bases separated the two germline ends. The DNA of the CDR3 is TGTGCCAGTACGGACAGGAACACTGAAGCTTTCTTT. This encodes CASTDRNTEAFF. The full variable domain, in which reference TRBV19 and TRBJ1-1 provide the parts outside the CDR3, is DGGITQSPKYLFRKEGQNVTLSCEQNLNHDAMYWYRQDPGQGLRLIYYSQIVNDFQKGDIAEGYSVSREKKESFPLTVTSAQKNPTAFYLCASTDRNTEAFFGQGTRLTVV.

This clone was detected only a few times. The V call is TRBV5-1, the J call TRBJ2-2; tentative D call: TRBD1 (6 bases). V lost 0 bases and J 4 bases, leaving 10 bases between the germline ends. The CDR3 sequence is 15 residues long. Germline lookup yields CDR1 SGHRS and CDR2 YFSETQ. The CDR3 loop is CASSLGQVFTGELFF. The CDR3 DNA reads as TGCGCCAGCAGCTTGGGACAGGTTTTCACCGGGGAGCTGTTTTTT.

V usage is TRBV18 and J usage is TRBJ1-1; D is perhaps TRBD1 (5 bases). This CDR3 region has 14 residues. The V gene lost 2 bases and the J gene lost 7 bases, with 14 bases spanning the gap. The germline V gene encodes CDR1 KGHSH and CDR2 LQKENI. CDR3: CASSPSGPLFEAFF. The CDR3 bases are TGTGCCAGCTCACCATCAGGGCCTCTTTTTGAAGCTTTCTTT.

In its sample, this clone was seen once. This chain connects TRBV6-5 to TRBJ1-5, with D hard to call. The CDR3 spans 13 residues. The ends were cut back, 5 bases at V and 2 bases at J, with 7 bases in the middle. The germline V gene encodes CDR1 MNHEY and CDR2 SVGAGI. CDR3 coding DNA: TGTGCCAGCAGTACCCAGGGCAATCAGCCCCAGCATTTT. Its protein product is CASSTQGNQPQHF.

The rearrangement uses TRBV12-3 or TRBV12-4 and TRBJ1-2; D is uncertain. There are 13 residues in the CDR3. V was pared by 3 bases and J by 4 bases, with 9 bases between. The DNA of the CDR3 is TGTGCCAGCAGTTTCTCGGGGTTCTATGGCTACACCTTC. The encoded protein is CASSFSGFYGYTF.

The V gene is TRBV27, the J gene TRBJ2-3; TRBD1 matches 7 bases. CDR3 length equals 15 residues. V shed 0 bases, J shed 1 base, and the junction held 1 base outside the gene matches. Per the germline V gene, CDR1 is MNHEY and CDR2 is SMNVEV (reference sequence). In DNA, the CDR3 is TGTGCCAGCAGTTTATCAAGGGGGCGCACAGATACGCAGTATTTT. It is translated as CASSLSRGRTDTQYF.

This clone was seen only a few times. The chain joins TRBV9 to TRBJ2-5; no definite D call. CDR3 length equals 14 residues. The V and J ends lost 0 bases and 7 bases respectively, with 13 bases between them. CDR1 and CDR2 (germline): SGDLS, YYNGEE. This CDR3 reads CASSVDASSGTQYF. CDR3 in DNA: TGTGCCAGCAGCGTAGATGCCTCCTCGGGGACCCAGTACTTC.

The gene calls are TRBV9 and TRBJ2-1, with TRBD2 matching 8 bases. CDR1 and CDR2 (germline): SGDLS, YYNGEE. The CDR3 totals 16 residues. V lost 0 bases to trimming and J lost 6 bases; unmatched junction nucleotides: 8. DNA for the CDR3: TGTGCCAGCAGCGTAGAAGGACGGGGGGGCCTCAATGAGCAGTTCTTC. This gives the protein CASSVEGRGGLNEQFF.

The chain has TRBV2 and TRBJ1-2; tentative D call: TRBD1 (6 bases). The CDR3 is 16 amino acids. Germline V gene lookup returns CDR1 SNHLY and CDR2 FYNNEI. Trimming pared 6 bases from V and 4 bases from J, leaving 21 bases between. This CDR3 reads CASRRMVRDILYGYTF. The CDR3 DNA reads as TGTGCCAGCAGGAGAATGGTCCGGGACATCCTCTATGGCTACACCTTC.

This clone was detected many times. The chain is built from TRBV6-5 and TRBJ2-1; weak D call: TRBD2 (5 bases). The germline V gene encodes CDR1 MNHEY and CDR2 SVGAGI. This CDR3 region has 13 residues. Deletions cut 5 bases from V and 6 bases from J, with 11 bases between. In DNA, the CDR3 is TGTGCCAGCAGTCAGTGGGCGGGCAATGAGCAGTTCTTC. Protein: CASSQWAGNEQFF.